Listed here are 32 T cell receptor beta chains from one sample, sequenced in a study of blood T cell repertoires in COVID-19. The repertoire was sequenced with immunoSEQ multiplex PCR; TCRdb's copy has only in-frame clones and lacks some. The sample has about 250,000 clones, 88% seen once. The sample taken for sequencing was peripheral blood. The receptors come from a man older than 75 with acute or convalescent COVID-19.

V usage is TRBV7-3 and J usage is TRBJ2-3; TRBD2 aligns across 10 bases. Trimming took 1 base from V and 6 from J; bases not matched to a gene: 13. The CDR3 runs to 18 residues. Germline V gives CDR1 SGHTA, CDR2 FQGTGA. For the CDR3, the DNA is TGTGCCAGCAGCTTAAACCCGAGGGCTAGCGGGGGAGGGGATACGCAGTATTTT. This gives the protein CASSLNPRASGGGDTQYF.

This clone is a singleton in its sample. The chain uses TRBV9 and TRBJ2-2; TRBD2 agrees at 11 bases. Trimming took 3 bases from V and 4 from J; bases not matched to a gene: 5. This CDR3 has 16 amino acids. CDR1 and CDR2 from the germline V gene are SGDLS and YYNGEE. CDR3 loop: CASSGGTSGLTGELFF. In DNA, the CDR3 is TGTGCCAGCAGCGGCGGGACTAGCGGACTCACCGGGGAGCTGTTTTTT.

The chain employs TRBV7-9 and TRBJ2-2; D unresolved. Germline CDR1 and CDR2: SEHNR and FQNEAQ (reference sequence). The CDR3 spans 12 residues. V gave up 11 bases and J gave up 0 bases, with 7 bases separating them. CDR3 sequence (DNA): TGTGCCCTAGGAACGAACACCGGGGAGCTGTTTTTT. This codes for CALGTNTGELFF. The entire variable domain, with the rest obtained from reference TRBV7-9 and TRBJ2-2, is as follows: DTGVSQNPRHKITKRGQNVTFRCDPISEHNRLYWYRQTLGQGPEFLTYFQNEAQLEKSRLLSDRFSAERPKGSFSTLEIQRTEQGDSAMYLCALGTNTGELFFGEGSRLTVL.

In its sample, this clone was seen a few times. The rearrangement links TRBV19 to TRBJ2-7; a weak D match, TRBD1 (6 bases). The V gene lost 5 bases and the J gene lost 0 bases, with 8 bases spanning the gap. Germline V CDR1 and CDR2: LNHDA, SQIVND (reference sequence). CDR3 length: 13 amino acids. The DNA for the CDR3 is TGTGCCAGTAGTGGGACACCCTCCTACGAGCAGTACTTC. Its protein product is CASSGTPSYEQYF.

The chain carries TRBV7-6 and TRBJ2-7; TRBD2 matches 9 bases. Germline values: CDR1 SGHVS, CDR2 FNYEAQ. The CDR3 length is 17 residues. The V gene end was trimmed by 4 bases and the J gene end by 2 bases; junction bases not matched to a gene: 12. In nucleotides, the CDR3 is TGTGCCAGCAGCTCCCCGCGGGGGGGAGCGGGGCCCTACGAGCAGTACTTC. Translating gives CASSSPRGGAGPYEQYF.

J is TRBJ2-1 and V is TRBV5-1; a weak D match, TRBD1 (5 bases). The CDR3 extends over 15 amino acids. Trimming pared 2 bases from V and 0 bases from J, leaving 9 bases between. Germline values: CDR1 SGHRS, CDR2 YFSETQ. The CDR3 coding sequence is TGCGCCAGCAGCTTTCAAGGGGTCTCCTACAATGAGCAGTTCTTC. Translated, it gives CASSFQGVSYNEQFF.

This clone was observed once. The V gene is TRBV5-1, the J gene TRBJ1-2; 7 bases are shared with TRBD1. CDR1 is SGHRS, CDR2 YFSETQ, per germline. The CDR3 loop spans 13 amino acids. The V gene end was trimmed by 3 bases and the J gene end by 6 bases; junction bases not matched to a gene: 5. The DNA of the CDR3 is TGCGCCAGCAGCTCTGGACAGGACAATGGCTACACCTTC. Protein sequence: CASSSGQDNGYTF.

A word on this clone: Other DNA sequences from this sample encode an identical CDR3 as well. This sequence joins TRBV7-9 and TRBJ1-1; tentatively, D is TRBD1 (5 bases). The CDR3 is made up of 13 amino acids. The V end lost 4 bases, the J end lost 1 base, and 7 bases lay between the germline ends. Germline V gene data show CDR1 as SEHNR and CDR2 as FQNEAQ (reference sequence). CDR3 coding DNA: TGTGCCAGCAGCTCTCAGGGGAACACTGAAGCTTTCTTT. This translates into CASSSQGNTEAFF.

The V gene is TRBV12-5, the J gene TRBJ1-3, with 8 bases aligning to TRBD1. CDR3 length: 13 residues. With V trimmed by 9 bases and J by 5 bases, 6 bases remained unmatched. Germline V gene data show CDR1 as LGHNT and CDR2 as FRNRAP. CDR3 DNA sequence: TGTGCTAGGATGGACAGGGAGCGAAACACCATATATTTT. This gives the protein CARMDRERNTIYF.

The V call is TRBV4-2, the J call TRBJ1-2; 7 nucleotides line up with TRBD1. This CDR3 comprises 15 residues. Germline loops: CDR1 LGHNA, CDR2 YNFKEQ. The ends lost 6 bases at V and 5 bases at J; junction bases unmatched: 12. CDR3 nucleotide sequence: TGTGCCAGCAGAAATACCGGGACAGCGCAGTATGGCTACACCTTC. Amino acid sequence: CASRNTGTAQYGYTF.

The J gene is TRBJ2-2, the V gene TRBV6-5; 8 bases agree with TRBD1. In germline, CDR1 is MNHEY, CDR2 SVGAGI. V lost 6 bases, J lost 1 base, and 4 bases stayed unmatched. This CDR3 region has 15 residues. This CDR3 is CASRTGTGNTGELFF. CDR3 nucleotide sequence: TGTGCCAGCAGGACCGGGACAGGGAACACCGGGGAGCTGTTTTTT.

The chain uses TRBV7-2 and TRBJ2-5; 7 bases map to TRBD1. Trimming removed 5 bases from V and 3 bases from J; junction bases left unmatched: 9. CDR1 SGHTA and CDR2 FQGNSA come from the germline V gene. This CDR3 region has 15 residues. In DNA form, the CDR3 reads TGTGCCAGCAGCCCTCCAGGACAGGTTAAAGAGACCCAGTACTTC. Its protein product is CASSPPGQVKETQYF.

The V gene is TRBV28, the J gene TRBJ1-4; D is unclear. Germline V gene data show CDR1 as MDHEN and CDR2 as SYDVKM. Trimming pared 5 bases from V and 0 bases from J, leaving 7 bases between. The CDR3 is 14 residues long. The CDR3 loop is CASSLGATNEKLFF. The DNA for the CDR3 is TGTGCCAGCAGTCTCGGTGCAACTAATGAAAAACTGTTTTTT.

J is TRBJ2-7 and V is TRBV2; 8 nucleotides agree with TRBD2. In germline, CDR1 is SNHLY, CDR2 FYNNEI. This CDR3 has 16 residues. V shed 4 bases and J 6 bases; nucleotides not matched to a gene: 14. The CDR3 spells CASSALRTAGVGEQYF. In nucleotides, the CDR3 is TGTGCCAGCAGTGCTCTTAGGACAGCGGGAGTCGGCGAGCAGTACTTC. The whole variable domain, filled in from reference TRBV2 and TRBJ2-7, reads EPEVTQTPSHQVTQMGQEVILRCVPISNHLYFYWYRQILGQKVEFLVSFYNNEISEKSEIFDDQFSVERPDGSNFTLKIRSTKLEDSAMYFCASSALRTAGVGEQYFGPGTRLTVT.

V gene TRBV18 combines with J gene TRBJ1-4; 7 nucleotides align to TRBD1. Per the germline V gene, CDR1 is KGHSH and CDR2 is LQKENI. CDR3 length: 18 amino acids. Losses at the gene ends were 8 bases for V and 0 bases for J; bases not matched to a gene: 15. The DNA for the CDR3 is TGTGCCAGCCGAGGGAGGACAGGCTCGACGTCAACTAATGAAAAACTGTTTTTT. Translating gives CASRGRTGSTSTNEKLFF. Complete variable domain (other parts from reference TRBV18 and TRBJ1-4): NAGVMQNPRHLVRRRGQEARLRCSPMKGHSHVYWYRQLPEEGLKFMVYLQKENIIDESGMPKERFSAEFPKEGPSILRIQQVVRGDSAAYFCASRGRTGSTSTNEKLFFGSGTQLSVL.

The rearrangement joins TRBV3-1 (or the pseudogene TRBV3-2) to TRBJ2-3, with 7 bases fitting TRBD2. The CDR3 is made up of 15 amino acids. In germline, CDR1 is LGHDT, CDR2 YNNKEL (reference sequence). V lost 4 bases and J lost 4; bases outside the gene matches: 8. For the CDR3, the DNA is TGTGCCAGCAGCCCGGGCGGGGGAGAGGCAGATACGCAGTATTTT. It translates to CASSPGGGEADTQYF.

The chain has TRBV7-3 and TRBJ2-1; 16 nucleotides line up with TRBD2. V shed 3 bases and J 5 bases; nucleotides not matched to a gene: 19. The CDR3 is made up of 22 amino acids. CDR1 is SGHTA, CDR2 FQGTGA, per germline. The chain's CDR3 is CASSFLGTSGRASLGGNNEQFF. Written as DNA, the CDR3 is TGTGCCAGCAGCTTTCTCGGGACTAGCGGGAGGGCCTCCCTAGGCGGGAACAATGAGCAGTTCTTC.

V is TRBV5-4 and J is TRBJ2-1; D remains unclear. V was shortened by 0 bases and J by 5 bases, with 6 bases between the two germline ends. This CDR3 has 13 residues. Germline V lookup: CDR1 SGHNT, CDR2 YYREEE (reference sequence). DNA of the CDR3: TGTGCCAGCAGCTTGGGAACAAACAATGAGCAGTTCTTC. This encodes CASSLGTNNEQFF.

The V call is TRBV5-1, the J call TRBJ1-2; no clear D. The CDR3 length is 14 residues. Germline CDR1 SGHRS, CDR2 YFSETQ. V was cut by 8 bases and J by 0 bases, with 14 bases left in between. This CDR3 is CASTEVFPNYGYTF. CDR3 nucleotides: TGCGCCAGTACCGAGGTCTTCCCTAACTATGGCTACACCTTC.

The chain has TRBV7-2 and TRBJ2-2, with D tentatively TRBD2 (6 bases). This CDR3 contains 15 residues. Trimming removed 1 base from V and 5 bases from J, with 11 bases in between. Germline V gene sequence: CDR1 SGHTA, CDR2 FQGNSA. CDR3: CASSLDSGGTGELFF. In DNA form, the CDR3 reads TGTGCCAGCAGCTTAGATAGCGGAGGGACCGGGGAGCTGTTTTTT. Full variable domain (remainder filled in from reference TRBV7-2 and TRBJ2-2): GAGVSQSPSNKVTEKGKDVELRCDPISGHTALYWYRQSLGQGLEFLIYFQGNSAPDKSGLPSDRFSAERTGGSVSTLTIQRTQQEDSAVYLCASSLDSGGTGELFFGEGSRLTVL.

The chain uses TRBV7-8 and TRBJ1-2; 10 bases match TRBD1. Per germline, CDR1 SGHVS and CDR2 FQNEAQ. Germline trimming cut 5 bases from V and 2 bases from J; bases unmatched to any gene: 14. The CDR3 contains 18 residues. The CDR3 DNA follows: TGTGCCAGCAGCCTAGGGCCGGGACAGGGGCGCGGAAACTATGGCTACACCTTC. It codes for CASSLGPGQGRGNYGYTF.

This rearrangement joins TRBV19 to TRBJ1-1; 7 bases line up with TRBD1. Germline-derived CDR1 and CDR2 are LNHDA and SQIVND (reference sequence). J lost 5 bases, V lost 3 bases, and 6 bases had no gene match. There are 14 residues in the CDR3. CDR3 amino acids: CASSMGQPSTEAFF. The CDR3 DNA reads as TGTGCCAGTAGTATGGGACAGCCGTCAACTGAAGCTTTCTTT. The full variable domain, rest sourced from reference TRBV19 and TRBJ1-1, is DGGITQSPKYLFRKEGQNVTLSCEQNLNHDAMYWYRQDPGQGLRLIYYSQIVNDFQKGDIAEGYSVSREKKESFPLTVTSAQKNPTAFYLCASSMGQPSTEAFFGQGTRLTVV.

The J gene is TRBJ2-3, the V gene TRBV7-9; a possible D gene is TRBD1 (5 bases). Germline V CDR1 and CDR2: SEHNR, FQNEAQ (reference sequence). The V gene lost 2 bases and the J gene lost 5 bases, with 14 bases spanning the gap. This CDR3 is 15 amino acids long. Here the CDR3 DNA reads TGTGCCAGCAGCTTATTAGGGGCGCCGCAAGATACGCAGTATTTT. Translated, it gives CASSLLGAPQDTQYF.

This chain uses TRBV2 with TRBJ2-7; 13 nucleotides line up with TRBD2. Germline assignment: CDR1 SNHLY and CDR2 FYNNEI. The CDR3 loop spans 15 amino acids. Unmatched junction bases numbered 5, after V lost 5 bases and J lost 4 bases. This CDR3 is CASSSGTSGDYEQYF. In DNA form, the CDR3 reads TGTGCCAGCAGTTCAGGGACTAGCGGGGATTACGAGCAGTACTTC.

V is TRBV7-9 and J is TRBJ1-2; D gene uncertain. Germline-derived CDR1 and CDR2 are SEHNR and FQNEAQ (reference sequence). The CDR3 sequence is 14 residues long. V was trimmed by 1 base and J by 1 base, leaving 7 bases between them. The CDR3: CASSLDEGNYGYTF. DNA of the CDR3: TGTGCCAGCAGCTTAGATGAGGGTAACTATGGCTACACCTTC.

The CDR3 DNA reads as TGTGCCAGCAGTTTCCCGCGGGCTAATGAAAAACTGTTTTTT. Amino acid sequence: CASSFPRANEKLFF. V and J are TRBV28 and TRBJ1-4; no clear D gene. Trimming took off 3 bases at V and 3 bases at J, with 8 bases between the two ends. Germline loops: CDR1 MDHEN, CDR2 SYDVKM. The CDR3 has 14 residues.

This chain links TRBV14 with TRBJ2-2; tentatively, D is TRBD1 (5 bases). Looked up from germline, CDR1 is SGHDN and CDR2 is FVKESK. Between the trimmed V and J ends, which lost 3 bases and 7 bases, there was a span of 12 bases. CDR3 length: 14 residues. The CDR3 DNA follows: TGTGCCAGCAGCCATACAGGTTTTAACGGGGAGCTGTTTTTT. Translated, it gives CASSHTGFNGELFF. Complete variable domain (other parts from reference TRBV14 and TRBJ2-2): EAGVTQFPSHSVIEKGQTVTLRCDPISGHDNLYWYRRVMGKEIKFLLHFVKESKQDESGMPNNRFLAERTGGTYSTLKVQPAELEDSGVYFCASSHTGFNGELFFGEGSRLTVL.

J is TRBJ1-4 and V is TRBV6-5; tentative D call: TRBD1 (6 bases). Germline V gives CDR1 MNHEY, CDR2 SVGAGI. This CDR3 spans 15 amino acids. Between the trimmed V and J ends, which lost 7 bases and 4 bases, there was a span of 16 bases. The CDR3 DNA reads TGTGCCAGCAACGAAGGGGGAAGTGGTAATGAAAAACTGTTTTTT. It is translated as CASNEGGSGNEKLFF.

The V gene is TRBV7-9, the J gene TRBJ2-7, with 10 positions matching TRBD1. The J segment lost 7 bases and the V segment lost 7 bases, leaving 7 bases of the junction unmatched. The V gene's germline CDR1 is SEHNR and CDR2 FQNEAQ (reference sequence). The CDR3 sequence is 13 residues long. DNA of the CDR3: TGTGCCAGCACGGGGACAGGGGAATGGGAGCAGTACTTC. Translating it yields CASTGTGEWEQYF.

This clone was detected only a few times. CDR3 coding DNA: TGTGCCAGTATGGAGTTGGTTTCGGGGGTAAGGCAGCCCCAGCATTTT. Its translation is CASMELVSGVRQPQHF. The chain combines TRBV19 with TRBJ1-5; D is perhaps TRBD1 (5 bases). The CDR3 loop spans 16 amino acids. Per germline, CDR1 LNHDA and CDR2 SQIVND (reference sequence). The V and J ends lost 7 bases and 7 bases respectively, with 23 bases between them.

The rearrangement joins TRBV3-1 (or the pseudogene TRBV3-2) to TRBJ2-5; 7 bases match TRBD1. Germline loops: CDR1 LGHDT, CDR2 YNNKEL (reference sequence). The V segment lost 3 bases and the J segment 0 bases; nucleotides outside the gene matches: 10. The CDR3 runs 17 residues. The CDR3 here is CASSQRRDRRYQETQYF. The CDR3 DNA reads as TGTGCCAGCAGCCAGCGCCGGGACAGACGGTACCAAGAGACCCAGTACTTC.

CDR3 protein: CASSLSGTGGQPQHF. In nucleotides, the CDR3 is TGTGCCAGCAGTTTAAGCGGGACAGGGGGACAGCCCCAGCATTTT. The J gene is TRBJ1-5, the V gene TRBV28, with 11 bases identical to TRBD1. The CDR3 has 15 amino acids. The V gene end was trimmed by 2 bases and the J gene end by 7 bases; junction bases not matched to a gene: 4. CDR1 is MDHEN and CDR2 is SYDVKM in the germline V gene.